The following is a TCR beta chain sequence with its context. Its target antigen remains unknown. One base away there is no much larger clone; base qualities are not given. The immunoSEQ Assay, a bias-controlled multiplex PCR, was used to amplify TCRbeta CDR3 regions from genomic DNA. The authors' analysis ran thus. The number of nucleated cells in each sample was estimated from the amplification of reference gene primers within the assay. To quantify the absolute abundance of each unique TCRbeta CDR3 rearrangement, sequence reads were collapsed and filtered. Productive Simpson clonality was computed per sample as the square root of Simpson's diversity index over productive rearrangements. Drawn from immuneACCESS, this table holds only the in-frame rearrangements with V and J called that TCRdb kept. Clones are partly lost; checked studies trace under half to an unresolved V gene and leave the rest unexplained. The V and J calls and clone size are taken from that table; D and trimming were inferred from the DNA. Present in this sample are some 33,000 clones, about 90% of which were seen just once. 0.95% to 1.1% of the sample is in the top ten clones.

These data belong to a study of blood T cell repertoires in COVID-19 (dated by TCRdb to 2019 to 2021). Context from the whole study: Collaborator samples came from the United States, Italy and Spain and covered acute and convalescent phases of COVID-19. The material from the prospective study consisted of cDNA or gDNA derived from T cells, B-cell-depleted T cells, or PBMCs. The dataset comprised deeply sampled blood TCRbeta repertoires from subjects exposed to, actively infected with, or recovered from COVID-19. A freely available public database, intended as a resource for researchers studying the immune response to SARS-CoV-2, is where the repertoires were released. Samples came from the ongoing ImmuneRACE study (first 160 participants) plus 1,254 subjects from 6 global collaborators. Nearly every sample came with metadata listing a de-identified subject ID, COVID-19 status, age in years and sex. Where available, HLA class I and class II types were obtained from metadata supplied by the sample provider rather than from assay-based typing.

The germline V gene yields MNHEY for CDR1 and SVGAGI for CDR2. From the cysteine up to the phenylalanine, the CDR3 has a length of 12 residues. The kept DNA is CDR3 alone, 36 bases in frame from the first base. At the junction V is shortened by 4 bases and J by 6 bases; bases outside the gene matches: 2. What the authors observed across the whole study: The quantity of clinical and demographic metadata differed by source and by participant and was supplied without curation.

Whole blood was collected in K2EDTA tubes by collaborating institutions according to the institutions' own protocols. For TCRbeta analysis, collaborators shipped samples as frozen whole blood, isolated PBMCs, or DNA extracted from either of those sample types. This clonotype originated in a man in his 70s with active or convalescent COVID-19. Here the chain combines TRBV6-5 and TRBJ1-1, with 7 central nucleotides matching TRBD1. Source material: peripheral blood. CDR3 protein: CASSSQGAEAFF. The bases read TGTGCCAGCAGTTCGCAGGGGGCTGAAGCTTTCTTT.